This T cell receptor (beta chain) is from a study of T cells in Graves' hyperthyroidism and ophthalmopathy. This clonotype was counted a few times. Its specificity is not known. Findings and caveats of the study: Ophthalmopathy, which appeared later, was predicted by the model a median 6.5 months before onset.

Ophthalmopathy patients showed a Clinical Activity Score of at least 3, NOSPECS grade of at least 4 and duration under 3 months. Patients showing uncontrolled infection, other autoimmune disease, pregnancy or lactation were ineligible. Diagnoses were made from clinical symptoms, serum measures (thyroxine and TRAb), thyroid ultrasound and orbital computed tomography. Template material for amplifying TCR beta CDR3 regions consisted of RNA transcripts. First-round RT-PCR of the TCR CDR3 relied on the HTBI primer set. TCRdb re-analysed the multiplex PCR reads in MiXCR, keeping a single row per CDR3 protein. The data show a few hundred thousand distinct CDR3 sequences, with roughly 15% seen just once and 15% to 20% held by the top ten. CDR3 length: 16 residues. From germline, CDR1 is LNHDA and CDR2 SQIVND (reference sequence). Trimming shortened V by 5 bases and J by 3 bases, and 18 bases separated the two germline ends.

The V and J genes are TRBV19 and TRBJ2-3; no firm D call. Material for sequencing was blood. This TCR derives from a woman in her twenties or thirties with Graves' ophthalmopathy. The CDR3 protein is CASSDQHPPQTDTQYF. The CDR3 bases are TGTGCCAGTAGTGATCAACATCCTCCACAAACAGATACGCAGTATTTT.